The 12 T cell receptor beta chains listed next were all sequenced from one sample in a study of siplizumab effects on memory and regulatory T cells. TCRdb's copy holds only in-frame clones and misses some; the assay was immunoSEQ multiplex PCR. The sample has about 110,000 clones, 92% seen once. Specimen: CD4+ T cells sorted from blood. The receptors here all came from a human donor in good health.

The chain combines TRBV5-1 with TRBJ1-3, with D perhaps matching TRBD1 (5 bases). The CDR3 has 14 residues. The ends were cut back, 4 bases at V and 1 base at J, with 9 bases in the middle. Germline loops: CDR1 SGHRS, CDR2 YFSETQ. The CDR3 loop reads CASSPGRSGNTIYF. The CDR3 nucleotides are TGCGCCAGCAGCCCAGGGAGGTCTGGAAACACCATATATTTT.

The V gene is TRBV5-6, the J gene TRBJ2-7; D remains unclear. Germline lookup yields CDR1 SGHDT and CDR2 YYEEEE. The CDR3 runs 16 residues. The ends were cut back, 1 base at V and 3 bases at J, with 17 bases in the middle. CDR3 DNA: TGTGCCAGCAGCTTGCGGAGTAACTCCCTACTCTACGAGCAGTACTTC. Amino acid sequence: CASSLRSNSLLYEQYF.

The gene calls are TRBV27 and TRBJ2-2, with 7 bases fitting TRBD1. The CDR3 is made up of 16 amino acids. Trimming removed 2 bases from V and 6 bases from J; junction bases left unmatched: 9. Looked up from germline, CDR1 is MNHEY and CDR2 is SMNVEV (reference sequence). The CDR3 sequence: CASSLLLTGSPGELFF. CDR3 DNA sequence: TGTGCCAGCAGTTTACTCCTGACAGGGAGCCCCGGGGAGCTGTTTTTT.

This clone was seen only a few times. V and J are TRBV18 and TRBJ2-2; unclear D gene. Trimming pared 3 bases from V and 3 bases from J, leaving 8 bases between. The germline CDR1 and CDR2 sequences are KGHSH and LQKENI. The CDR3 spans 14 residues. CDR3 in amino acids: CASSPYTDTGELFF. The CDR3 nucleotides are TGTGCCAGCTCACCTTACACGGACACCGGGGAGCTGTTTTTT.

The chain carries TRBV5-1 and TRBJ2-2, with D tentatively TRBD2 (5 bases). Germline-derived CDR1 and CDR2 are SGHRS and YFSETQ. Trimming pared 0 bases from V and 7 bases from J, leaving 16 bases between. The CDR3 is 16 amino acids. CDR3 DNA: TGCGCCAGCAGCTTGGAAGGTGGGAGCAGAGTCGGGGAGCTGTTTTTT. As protein: CASSLEGGSRVGELFF.

This sequence joins TRBV19 and TRBJ1-2; maybe TRBD1 (5 bases). Trimming pared 8 bases from V and 4 bases from J, leaving 11 bases between. Germline loops: CDR1 LNHDA, CDR2 SQIVND (reference sequence). CDR3 length: 12 residues. The CDR3 DNA follows: TGTGCCAGTTCTAAAGGGGTCTATGGCTACACCTTC. Translated: CASSKGVYGYTF. Together with reference TRBV19 and TRBJ1-2, the CDR3 gives the full variable domain: DGGITQSPKYLFRKEGQNVTLSCEQNLNHDAMYWYRQDPGQGLRLIYYSQIVNDFQKGDIAEGYSVSREKKESFPLTVTSAQKNPTAFYLCASSKGVYGYTFGSGTRLTVV.

The rearrangement joins TRBV7-9 to TRBJ2-3; TRBD2 matches at 14 bases. Per the germline V gene, CDR1 is SEHNR and CDR2 is FQNEAQ (reference sequence). J was trimmed by 4 bases and V by 3 bases; bases with no gene match: 6. The CDR3 has 17 residues. For the CDR3, the DNA is TGTGCCAGCAGCTTGGGACTAGCGGGGGCTGGGGCAGATACGCAGTATTTT. Protein sequence: CASSLGLAGAGADTQYF.

This clone has more than one count but fewer than ten. The rearrangement joins TRBV6-5 to TRBJ2-2, with a tentative D call TRBD1 (6 bases). V was clipped by 6 bases and J by 2 bases, with 13 bases between them. The CDR3 consists of 15 residues. The germline gives CDR1 MNHEY, CDR2 SVGAGI. This chain's CDR3 is CASRRQETNTGELFF. The CDR3 DNA is TGTGCCAGCAGAAGACAGGAGACAAACACCGGGGAGCTGTTTTTT.

V and J are TRBV6-5 and TRBJ2-1; 7 bases are a match to TRBD1. CDR1 and CDR2 (germline): MNHEY, SVGAGI. The CDR3 is 15 residues long. V trimming: 6 bases; J trimming: 0 bases; junction bases outside the gene matches: 5. The CDR3, as DNA: TGTGCCAGCAGAACACAGGGGAGCTCCTACAATGAGCAGTTCTTC. Translating gives CASRTQGSSYNEQFF.

The V gene is TRBV7-9, the J gene TRBJ1-2; TRBD1 matches 9 bases. The CDR3 is 16 residues long. V lost 5 bases and J lost 4; bases outside the gene matches: 11. Germline assignment: CDR1 SEHNR and CDR2 FQNEAQ (reference sequence). DNA for the CDR3: TGTGCCAGCAGCGCACCGACAGGGGGATTACTCTATGGCTACACCTTC. As protein: CASSAPTGGLLYGYTF.

The chain recombines TRBV6-5 with TRBJ2-5, with D possibly TRBD1 on 5 matching bases. V lost 0 bases and J 2 bases, leaving 13 bases between the germline ends. The CDR3 is made up of 16 amino acids. Germline V gene sequence: CDR1 MNHEY, CDR2 SVGAGI. The CDR3 nucleotides are TGTGCCAGCAGTTACTCATTTGGGGCAGGGCAAGAGACCCAGTACTTC. Its translation is CASSYSFGAGQETQYF.

This clone was counted a single time. This sequence joins TRBV6-5 and TRBJ2-7, with a weak D call TRBD1 (6 bases). The germline CDR1 and CDR2 sequences are MNHEY and SVGAGI. V was cut by 6 bases and J by 2 bases, with 11 bases left in between. The CDR3 spans 13 residues. The CDR3 here is CASRRQAPYEQYF. CDR3 in DNA: TGTGCCAGCAGGAGACAGGCCCCCTACGAGCAGTACTTC.